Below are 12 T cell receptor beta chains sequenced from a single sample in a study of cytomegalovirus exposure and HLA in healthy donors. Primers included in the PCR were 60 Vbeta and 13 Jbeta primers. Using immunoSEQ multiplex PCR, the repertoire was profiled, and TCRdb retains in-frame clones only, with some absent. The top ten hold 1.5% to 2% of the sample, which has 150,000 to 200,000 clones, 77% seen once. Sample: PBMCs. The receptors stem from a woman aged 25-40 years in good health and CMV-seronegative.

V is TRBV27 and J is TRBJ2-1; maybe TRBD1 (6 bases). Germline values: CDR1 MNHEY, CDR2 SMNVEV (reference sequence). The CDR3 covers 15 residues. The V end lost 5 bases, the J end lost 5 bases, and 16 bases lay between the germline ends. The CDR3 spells CASSARGSVHNEQFF. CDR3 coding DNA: TGTGCCAGCAGTGCCAGGGGTTCGGTTCACAATGAGCAGTTCTTC.

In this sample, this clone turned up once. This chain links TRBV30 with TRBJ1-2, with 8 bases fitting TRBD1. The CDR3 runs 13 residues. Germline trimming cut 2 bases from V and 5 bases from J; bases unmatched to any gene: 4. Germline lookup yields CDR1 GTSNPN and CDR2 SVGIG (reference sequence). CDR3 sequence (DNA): TGTGCCTGGAGTCCAGGGGGCGATTATGGCTACACCTTC. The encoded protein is CAWSPGGDYGYTF. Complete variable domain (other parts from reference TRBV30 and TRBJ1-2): SQTIHQWPATLVQPVGSPLSLECTVEGTSNPNLYWYRQAAGRGLQLLFYSVGIGQISSEVPQNLSASRPQDRQFILSSKKLLLSDSGFYLCAWSPGGDYGYTFGSGTRLTVV.

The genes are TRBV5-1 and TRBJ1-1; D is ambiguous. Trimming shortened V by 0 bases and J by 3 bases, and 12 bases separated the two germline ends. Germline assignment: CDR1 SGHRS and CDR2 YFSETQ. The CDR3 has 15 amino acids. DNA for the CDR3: TGCGCCAGCAGCTTGGGTCCAGGTAGTTACACTGAAGCTTTCTTT. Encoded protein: CASSLGPGSYTEAFF.

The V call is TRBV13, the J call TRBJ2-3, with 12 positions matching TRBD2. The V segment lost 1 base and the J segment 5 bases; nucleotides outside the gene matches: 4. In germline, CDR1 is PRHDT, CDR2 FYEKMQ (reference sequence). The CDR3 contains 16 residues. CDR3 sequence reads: CASSLAASGREDTQYF. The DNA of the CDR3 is TGTGCCAGCAGCTTAGCCGCTAGCGGGAGGGAAGATACGCAGTATTTT.

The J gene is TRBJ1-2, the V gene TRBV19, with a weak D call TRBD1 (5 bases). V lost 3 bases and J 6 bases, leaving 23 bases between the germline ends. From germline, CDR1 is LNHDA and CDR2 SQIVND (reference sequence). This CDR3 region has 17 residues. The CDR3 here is CASSIPYRAGRMNGYTF. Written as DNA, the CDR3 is TGTGCCAGTAGTATTCCATACCGGGCAGGGAGGATGAATGGCTACACCTTC. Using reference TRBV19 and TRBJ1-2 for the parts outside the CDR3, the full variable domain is DGGITQSPKYLFRKEGQNVTLSCEQNLNHDAMYWYRQDPGQGLRLIYYSQIVNDFQKGDIAEGYSVSREKKESFPLTVTSAQKNPTAFYLCASSIPYRAGRMNGYTFGSGTRLTVV.

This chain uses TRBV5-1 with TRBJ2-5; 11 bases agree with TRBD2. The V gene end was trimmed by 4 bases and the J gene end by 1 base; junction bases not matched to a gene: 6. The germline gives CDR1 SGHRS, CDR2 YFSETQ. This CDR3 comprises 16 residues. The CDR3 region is CASSTPSGGPQETQYF. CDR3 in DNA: TGCGCCAGCAGCACCCCTAGCGGGGGGCCCCAAGAGACCCAGTACTTC.

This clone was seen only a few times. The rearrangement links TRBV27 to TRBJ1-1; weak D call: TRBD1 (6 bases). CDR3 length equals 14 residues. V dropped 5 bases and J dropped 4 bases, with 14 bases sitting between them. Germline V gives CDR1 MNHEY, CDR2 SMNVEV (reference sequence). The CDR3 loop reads CASSHRVPSTEAFF. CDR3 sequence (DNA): TGTGCCAGCAGTCACAGGGTGCCGAGCACTGAAGCTTTCTTT.

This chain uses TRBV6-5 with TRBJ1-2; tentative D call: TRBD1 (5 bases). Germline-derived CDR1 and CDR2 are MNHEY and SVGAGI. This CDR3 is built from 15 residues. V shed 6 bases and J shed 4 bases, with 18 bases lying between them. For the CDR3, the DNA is TGTGCCAGCAGGGGGCTGTCGGGGGGGAGCTATGGCTACACCTTC. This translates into CASRGLSGGSYGYTF.

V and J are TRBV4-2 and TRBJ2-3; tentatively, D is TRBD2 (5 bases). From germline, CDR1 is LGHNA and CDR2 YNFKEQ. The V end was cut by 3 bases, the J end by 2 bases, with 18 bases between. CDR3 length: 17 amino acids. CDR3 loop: CASSQARRLAITDTQYF. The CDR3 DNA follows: TGTGCCAGCAGCCAGGCGCGTCGGCTAGCCATCACAGATACGCAGTATTTT.

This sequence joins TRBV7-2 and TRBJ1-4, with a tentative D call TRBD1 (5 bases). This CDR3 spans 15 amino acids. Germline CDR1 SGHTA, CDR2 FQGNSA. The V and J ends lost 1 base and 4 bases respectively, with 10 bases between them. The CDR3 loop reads CASSLVWQGNEKLFF. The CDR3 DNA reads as TGTGCCAGCAGCTTAGTTTGGCAGGGTAATGAAAAACTGTTTTTT. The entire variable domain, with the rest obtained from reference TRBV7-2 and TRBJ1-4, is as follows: GAGVSQSPSNKVTEKGKDVELRCDPISGHTALYWYRQSLGQGLEFLIYFQGNSAPDKSGLPSDRFSAERTGGSVSTLTIQRTQQEDSAVYLCASSLVWQGNEKLFFGSGTQLSVL.

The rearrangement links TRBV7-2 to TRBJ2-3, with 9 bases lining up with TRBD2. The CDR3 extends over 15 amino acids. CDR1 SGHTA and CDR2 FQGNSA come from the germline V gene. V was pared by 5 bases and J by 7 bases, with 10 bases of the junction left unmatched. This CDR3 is CASSNSGSAGYTQYF. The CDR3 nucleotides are TGTGCCAGCAGCAATAGCGGGAGCGCCGGGTATACGCAGTATTTT.

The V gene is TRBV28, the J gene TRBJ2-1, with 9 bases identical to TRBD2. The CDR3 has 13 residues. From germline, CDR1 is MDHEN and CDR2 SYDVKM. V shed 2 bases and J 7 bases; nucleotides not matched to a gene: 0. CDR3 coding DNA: TGTGCCAGCAGTTTAGCGGGAGGGAATGAGCAGTTCTTC. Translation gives CASSLAGGNEQFF.